Below, 4 T cell receptor beta chains from the same sample are listed, as sequenced in a study of T cell repertoires in cytomegalovirus infection. TCRdb reprocessed the reads via MiXCR and lists one record per CDR3 protein. The sample has some 100,000 distinct CDR3 sequences, about 30% seen once. No antigens are known for them. Source: CD8+ T cells from cultured PBMCs, taken from culture after CMV antigen stimulation. All receptors derive from a human donor in good health (CMV status not recorded). Some clones in this sample may be carry-over from other donors' samples.

The genes are TRBV14 and TRBJ1-2; 7 positions match TRBD1. The CDR3 is 16 amino acids. CDR1 and CDR2 from the germline V gene are SGHDN and FVKESK. With V trimmed by 0 bases and J by 5 bases, 9 bases remained unmatched. CDR3 sequence reads: CASSQDHGTDLYGYTF. Written as DNA, the CDR3 is TGTGCCAGCAGCCAAGATCACGGGACAGACCTTTATGGCTACACCTTC.

This clonotype was detected only a few times. This chain connects TRBV12-3 or TRBV12-4 to TRBJ2-3, with 7 bases identical to TRBD2. There are 17 residues in the CDR3. Losses at the gene ends were 4 bases for V and 0 bases for J; bases not matched to a gene: 10. CDR3 sequence: CASSYSGASSSTDTQYF. CDR3 nucleotides: TGTGCCAGCAGTTACAGCGGGGCCAGCTCTAGCACAGATACGCAGTATTTT.

Many counts were recorded for this clonotype. The chain combines TRBV12-3 or TRBV12-4 with TRBJ2-1, with a possible D match to TRBD1 (5 bases). The CDR3 spans 15 residues. V dropped 3 bases and J dropped 5 bases, with 14 bases sitting between them. The DNA for the CDR3 is TGTGCCAGCAGTTTGTGGCAGGGCGATAACAATGAGCAGTTCTTC. Protein: CASSLWQGDNNEQFF.

V gene TRBV6-6 combines with J gene TRBJ2-7; D is uncertain. Per germline, CDR1 MNHNY and CDR2 SVGAGI (reference sequence). The CDR3 extends over 13 amino acids. Trimming removed 7 bases from V and 0 bases from J, with 10 bases in between. CDR3 in amino acids: CASKYASSYEQYF. The DNA for the CDR3 is TGTGCCAGCAAATACGCAAGCTCCTACGAGCAGTACTTC.